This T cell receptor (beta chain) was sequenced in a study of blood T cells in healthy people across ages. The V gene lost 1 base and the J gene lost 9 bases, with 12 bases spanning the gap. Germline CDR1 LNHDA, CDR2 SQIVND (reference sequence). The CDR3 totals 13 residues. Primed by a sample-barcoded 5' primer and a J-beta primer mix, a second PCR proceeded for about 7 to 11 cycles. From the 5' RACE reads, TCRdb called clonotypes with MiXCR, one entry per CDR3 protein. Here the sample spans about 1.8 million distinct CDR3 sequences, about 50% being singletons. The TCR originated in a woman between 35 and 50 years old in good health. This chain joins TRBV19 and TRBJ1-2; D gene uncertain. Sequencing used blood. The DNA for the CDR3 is TGTGCCAGTAGTATAGCTCGTCAGGACCGCTACACCTTC. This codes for CASSIARQDRYTF.